Listed below are T cell receptor beta chains from one sample, sequenced in a study of blood T cell repertoires in COVID-19. TCRdb keeps only in-frame clones here, not all; method: immunoSEQ multiplex PCR. The data hold about 36,000 clones, with 90% observed a single time. Sequenced input: peripheral blood. The receptors were sampled from a man between 60 and 70 years old with active or convalescent COVID-19. CDR3s include the opening cysteine and the closing phenylalanine or tryptophan. The D gene is left open where the match is weak. The listing skips clone size in some rows; elsewhere it reads once, few, many or a size class.

j_call | d_call | v_call | clone_size | cdr3_aa | cdr3_nt
TRBJ2-2 | NA | TRBV5-1 | NA | CASSLFSVDTGELFF | TGCGCCAGCAGCTTGTTTAGCGTCGACACCGGGGAGCTGTTTTTT
TRBJ2-1 | TRBD2 | TRBV6-8 | NA | CASRGDTGGYNEQFF | TGTGCCAGCAGGGGAGATACGGGAGGCTACAATGAGCAGTTCTTC
TRBJ2-7 | TRBD2 | TRBV11-2 | NA | CASSLVVGRDEQYF | TGTGCCAGCAGCTTAGTGGTGGGGAGGGACGAGCAGTACTTC
TRBJ2-1 | TRBD2 | TRBV5-4 | NA | CASSRAGGRHNEQFF | TGTGCCAGCAGCCGGGCGGGCGGGAGACACAATGAGCAGTTCTTC
TRBJ2-3 | TRBD2 | TRBV19 | NA | CASKSGVDTQYF | TGTGCCAGCAAGAGCGGGGTAGATACGCAGTATTTT
TRBJ1-2 | NA | TRBV12-2 | NA | CASRFNRVFGYTF | TGTGCAAGTCGCTTCAACAGGGTCTTTGGCTACACCTTC
TRBJ2-1 | NA | TRBV4-1 | NA | CASSQAGYNEQFF | TGCGCCAGCAGCCAAGCAGGGTACAATGAGCAGTTCTTC
TRBJ2-7 | TRBD2 | TRBV4-1 | NA | CASSQDRLAGDLTYEQYF | TGCGCCAGCAGCCAAGATCGACTAGCGGGCGACCTTACCTACGAGCAGTACTTC
TRBJ2-7 | TRBD1 | TRBV6-5 | NA | CASSLQGAHYEQYF | TGTGCCAGCAGTCTCCAGGGGGCCCACTACGAGCAGTACTTC
TRBJ2-7 | TRBD2 | TRBV5-1 | NA | CASSLDAGGPYEQYF | TGCGCCAGCAGCTTGGACGCGGGAGGGCCCTACGAGCAGTACTTC
TRBJ2-1 | NA | TRBV7-9 | NA | CASSLAASNPRNEQFF | TGTGCCAGCAGCTTAGCGGCTAGCAATCCCAGAAATGAGCAGTTCTTC
TRBJ1-6 | TRBD1 | TRBV7-2 | NA | CASSLGVGTGSPLHF | TGTGCCAGCAGCTTAGGCGTAGGGACAGGCTCACCCCTCCACTTT
TRBJ2-3 | TRBD1 | TRBV7-9 | NA | CASSSTTGAGTDTQYF | TGTGCCAGCAGCTCGACGACAGGGGCCGGCACAGATACGCAGTATTTT
TRBJ2-1 | NA | TRBV27 | NA | CASSFNSLYNEQFF | TGTGCCAGCAGTTTCAATTCACTCTACAATGAGCAGTTCTTC
TRBJ1-1 | NA | TRBV30 | NA | CAWAREMNTEAFF | TGTGCCTGGGCTCGGGAGATGAACACTGAAGCTTTCTTT
TRBJ2-1 | TRBD1 | TRBV11-2 | NA | CASSKRQGAIGSYNEQFF | TGTGCCAGCAGCAAACGACAGGGGGCAATCGGCTCCTACAATGAGCAGTTCTTC
TRBJ2-5 | NA | TRBV28 | NA | CASSGGTGLRAQYF | TGTGCCAGCAGCGGGGGAACCGGATTAAGGGCCCAGTACTTC
TRBJ2-1 | NA | TRBV4-1 | once | CASSHERGATYNEQFF | TGCGCCAGCAGCCATGAGAGAGGCGCAACATACAATGAGCAGTTCTTC
TRBJ2-1 | TRBD1 | TRBV14 | NA | CASSQDPRTGIGHNEQFF | TGTGCCAGCAGCCAAGACCCCCGGACAGGGATTGGGCACAATGAGCAGTTCTTC
TRBJ2-4 | NA | TRBV13 | NA | CASSLVDRGRDIQYF | TGTGCCAGCAGCTTAGTGGACAGAGGAAGAGACATTCAGTACTTC
TRBJ2-1 | TRBD1 | TRBV3-1/TRBV3-2 | NA | CASSRRTGTSYNEQFF | TGTGCCAGCAGCCGGCGGACAGGAACCTCTTACAATGAGCAGTTCTTC
TRBJ1-1 | NA | TRBV28 | NA | CASTSHGHTEAFF | TGTGCCAGTACCTCGCATGGCCATACTGAAGCTTTCTTT
TRBJ1-2 | NA | TRBV5-6 | once | CASRAQRGYGYTF | TGTGCCAGCAGGGCCCAGCGTGGCTATGGCTACACCTTC
TRBJ2-7 | TRBD1 | TRBV6-2/TRBV6-3 | NA | CASSSGQVIYSYEQYF | TGTGCCAGCAGTTCGGGACAGGTCATATACTCCTACGAGCAGTACTTC
TRBJ2-1 | NA | TRBV12-5 | NA | CASGLSTGTLVDEQFF | TGTGCTAGTGGTTTGTCCACAGGTACCTTGGTCGATGAGCAGTTCTTC
TRBJ2-7 | TRBD2 | TRBV5-1 | NA | CASSGRVYEQYF | TGCGCCAGCAGCGGGAGGGTCTACGAGCAGTACTTC